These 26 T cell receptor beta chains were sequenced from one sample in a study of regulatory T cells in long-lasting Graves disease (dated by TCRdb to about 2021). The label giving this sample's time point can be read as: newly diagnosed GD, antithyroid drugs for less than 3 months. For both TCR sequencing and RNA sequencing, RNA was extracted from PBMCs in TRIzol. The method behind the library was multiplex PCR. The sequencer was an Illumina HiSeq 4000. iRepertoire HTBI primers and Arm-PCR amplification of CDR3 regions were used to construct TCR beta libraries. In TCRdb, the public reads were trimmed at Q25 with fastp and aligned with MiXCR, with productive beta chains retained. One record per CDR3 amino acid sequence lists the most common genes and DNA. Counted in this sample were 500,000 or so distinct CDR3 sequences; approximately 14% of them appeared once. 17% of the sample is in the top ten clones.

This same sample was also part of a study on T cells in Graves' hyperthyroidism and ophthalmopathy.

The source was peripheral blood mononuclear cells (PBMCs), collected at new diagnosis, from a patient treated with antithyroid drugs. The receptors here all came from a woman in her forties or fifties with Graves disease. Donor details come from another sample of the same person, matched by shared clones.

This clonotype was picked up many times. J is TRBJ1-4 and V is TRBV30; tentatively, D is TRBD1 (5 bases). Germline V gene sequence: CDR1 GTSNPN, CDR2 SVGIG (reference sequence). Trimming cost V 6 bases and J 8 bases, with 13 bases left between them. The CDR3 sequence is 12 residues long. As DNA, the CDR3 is TGTGCCTGTAGGGGTCGAAGAGAAAAACTGTTTTTT. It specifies CACRGRREKLFF.

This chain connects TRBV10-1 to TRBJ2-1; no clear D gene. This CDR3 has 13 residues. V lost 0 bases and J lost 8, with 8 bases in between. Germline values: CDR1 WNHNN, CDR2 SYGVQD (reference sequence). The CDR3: CASSESGKDEQFF. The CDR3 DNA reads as TGCGCCAGCAGTGAGTCTGGGAAGGATGAGCAGTTCTTC.

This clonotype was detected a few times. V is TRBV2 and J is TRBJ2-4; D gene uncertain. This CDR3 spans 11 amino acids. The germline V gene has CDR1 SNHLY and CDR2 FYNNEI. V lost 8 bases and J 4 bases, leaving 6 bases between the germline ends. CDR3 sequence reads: CASGIKNIQYF. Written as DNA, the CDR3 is TGTGCCAGCGGAATTAAAAACATTCAGTACTTC.

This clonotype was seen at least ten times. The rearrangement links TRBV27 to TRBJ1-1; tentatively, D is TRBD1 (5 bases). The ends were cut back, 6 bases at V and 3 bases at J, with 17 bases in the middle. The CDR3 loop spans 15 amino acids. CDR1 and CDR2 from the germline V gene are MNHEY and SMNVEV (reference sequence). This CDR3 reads CASSPGWGFDTEAFF. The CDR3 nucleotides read TGTGCCAGCAGCCCTGGGTGGGGGTTTGACACTGAAGCTTTCTTT.

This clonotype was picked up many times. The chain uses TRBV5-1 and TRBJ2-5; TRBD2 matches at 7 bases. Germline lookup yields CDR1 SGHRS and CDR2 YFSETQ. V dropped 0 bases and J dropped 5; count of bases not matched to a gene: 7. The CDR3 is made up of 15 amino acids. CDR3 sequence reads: CASSLDPGGVETQYF. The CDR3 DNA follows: TGCGCCAGCAGCTTGGATCCGGGAGGAGTCGAGACCCAGTACTTC.

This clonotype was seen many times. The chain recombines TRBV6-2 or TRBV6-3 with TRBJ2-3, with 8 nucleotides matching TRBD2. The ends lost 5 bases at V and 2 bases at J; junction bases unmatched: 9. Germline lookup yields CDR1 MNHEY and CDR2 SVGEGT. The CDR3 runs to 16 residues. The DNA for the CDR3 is TGTGCCAGCAGTGTCACTAGCGGAATGAACACAGATACGCAGTATTTT. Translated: CASSVTSGMNTDTQYF.

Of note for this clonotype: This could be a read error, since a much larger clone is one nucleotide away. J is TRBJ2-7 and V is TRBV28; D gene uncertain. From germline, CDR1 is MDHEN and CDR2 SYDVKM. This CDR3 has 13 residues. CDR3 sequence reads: CASSWAGAYGQYF. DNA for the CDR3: TGTGCCAGCAGTTGGGCAGGAGCCTACGGGCAGTACTTC.

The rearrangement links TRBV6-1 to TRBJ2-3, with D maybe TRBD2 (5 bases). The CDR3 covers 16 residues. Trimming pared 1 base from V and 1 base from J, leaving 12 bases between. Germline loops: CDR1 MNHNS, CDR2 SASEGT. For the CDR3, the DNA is TGTGCCAGCAGTGAAGTACCACATAGCGGCACAGATACGCAGTATTTT. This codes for CASSEVPHSGTDTQYF.

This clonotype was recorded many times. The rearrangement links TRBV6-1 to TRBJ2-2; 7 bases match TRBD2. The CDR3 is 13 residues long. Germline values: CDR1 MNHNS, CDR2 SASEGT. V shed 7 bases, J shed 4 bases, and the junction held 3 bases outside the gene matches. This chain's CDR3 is CASNLAVTGELFF. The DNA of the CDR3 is TGTGCCAGCAATCTAGCGGTCACCGGGGAGCTGTTTTTT.

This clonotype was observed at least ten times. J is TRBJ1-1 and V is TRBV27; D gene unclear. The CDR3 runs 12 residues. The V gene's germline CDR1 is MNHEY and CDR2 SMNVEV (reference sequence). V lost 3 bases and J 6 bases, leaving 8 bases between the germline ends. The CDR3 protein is CASSFPGSEAFF. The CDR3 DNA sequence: TGTGCCAGCAGTTTTCCGGGATCTGAAGCTTTCTTT.

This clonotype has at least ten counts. The CDR3 reads CASSLLQRYDNQPQHF. The CDR3 DNA is TGTGCCAGCAGTTTGTTACAGCGGTACGACAATCAGCCCCAGCATTTT. The chain joins TRBV28 to TRBJ1-5; D ambiguous. The CDR3 loop spans 16 amino acids. With 3 bases removed from V and 3 bases from J, the gap between germline ends came to 15 bases. The germline V gene has CDR1 MDHEN and CDR2 SYDVKM. Variable domain in full (rest from reference TRBV28 and TRBJ1-5): DVKVTQSSRYLVKRTGEKVFLECVQDMDHENMFWYRQDPGLGLRLIYFSYDVKMKEKGDIPEGYSVSREKKERFSLILESASTNQTSMYLCASSLLQRYDNQPQHFGDGTRLSIL.

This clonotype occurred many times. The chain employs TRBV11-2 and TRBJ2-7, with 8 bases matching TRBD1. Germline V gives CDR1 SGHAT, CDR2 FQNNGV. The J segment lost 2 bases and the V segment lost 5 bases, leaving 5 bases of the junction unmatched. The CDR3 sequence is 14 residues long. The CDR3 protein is CASSTRTGTYEQYF. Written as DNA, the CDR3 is TGTGCCAGCAGCACCAGGACAGGGACCTACGAGCAGTACTTC. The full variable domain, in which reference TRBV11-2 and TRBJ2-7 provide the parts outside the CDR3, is EAGVAQSPRYKIIEKRQSVAFWCNPISGHATLYWYQQILGQGPKLLIQFQNNGVVDDSQLPKDRFSAERLKGVDSTLKIQPAKLEDSAVYLCASSTRTGTYEQYFGPGTRLTVT.

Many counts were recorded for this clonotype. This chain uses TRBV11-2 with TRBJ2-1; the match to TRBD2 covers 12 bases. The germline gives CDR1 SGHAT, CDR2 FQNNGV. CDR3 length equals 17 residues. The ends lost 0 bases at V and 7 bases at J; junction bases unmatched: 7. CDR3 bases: TGTGCCAGCAGCTTAGAGCTTCTAGCGGGAGGGCCGAATGAGCAGTTCTTC. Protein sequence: CASSLELLAGGPNEQFF.

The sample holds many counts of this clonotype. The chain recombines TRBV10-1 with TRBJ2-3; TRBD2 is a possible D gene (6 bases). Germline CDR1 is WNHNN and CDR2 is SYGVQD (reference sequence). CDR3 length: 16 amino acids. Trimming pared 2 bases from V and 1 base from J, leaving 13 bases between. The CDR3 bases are TGCGCCAGCAGTGAGAAGCGGGCGGTCGGCACAGATACGCAGTATTTT. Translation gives CASSEKRAVGTDTQYF.

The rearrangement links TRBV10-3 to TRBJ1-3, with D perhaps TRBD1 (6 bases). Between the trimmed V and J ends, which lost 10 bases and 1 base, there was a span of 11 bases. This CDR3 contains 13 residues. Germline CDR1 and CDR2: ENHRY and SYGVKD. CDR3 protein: CATSTGSGNTIYF. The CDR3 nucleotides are TGTGCCACAAGTACAGGGTCTGGAAACACCATATATTTT.

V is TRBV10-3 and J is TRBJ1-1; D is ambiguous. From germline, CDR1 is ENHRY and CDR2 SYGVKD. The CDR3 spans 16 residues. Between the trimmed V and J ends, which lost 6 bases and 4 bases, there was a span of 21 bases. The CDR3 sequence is CAISDRAGLGGTEAFF. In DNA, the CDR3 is TGTGCCATCAGCGACCGGGCGGGTTTGGGTGGCACTGAAGCTTTCTTT.

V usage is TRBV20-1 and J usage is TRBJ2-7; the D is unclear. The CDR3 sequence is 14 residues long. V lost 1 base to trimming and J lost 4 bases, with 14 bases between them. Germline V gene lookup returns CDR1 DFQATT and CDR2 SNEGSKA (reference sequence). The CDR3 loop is CSARGARTGYEQYF. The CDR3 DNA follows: TGCAGTGCTAGAGGGGCCCGGACCGGATACGAGCAGTACTTC.

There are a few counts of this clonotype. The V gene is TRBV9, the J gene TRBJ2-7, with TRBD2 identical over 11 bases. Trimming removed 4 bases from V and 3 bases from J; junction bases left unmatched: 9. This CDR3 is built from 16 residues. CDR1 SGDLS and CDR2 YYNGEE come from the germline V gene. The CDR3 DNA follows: TGTGCCAGCAGCCCCAGGGTAGCGGGGGGGAGCTACGAGCAGTACTTC. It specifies CASSPRVAGGSYEQYF.

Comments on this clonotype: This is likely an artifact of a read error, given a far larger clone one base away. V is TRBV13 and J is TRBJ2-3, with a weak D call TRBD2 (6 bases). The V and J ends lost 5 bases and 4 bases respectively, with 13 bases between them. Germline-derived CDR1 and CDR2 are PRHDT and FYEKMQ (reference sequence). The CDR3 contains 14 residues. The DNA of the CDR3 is TGTGCCAGCAGCAGTAGCGGTCCCGCAGATACGCAGTATTTT. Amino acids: CASSSSGPADTQYF.

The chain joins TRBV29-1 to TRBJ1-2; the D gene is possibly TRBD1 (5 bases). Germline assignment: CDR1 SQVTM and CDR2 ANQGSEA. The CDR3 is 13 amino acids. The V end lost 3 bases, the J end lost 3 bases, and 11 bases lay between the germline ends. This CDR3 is CSVEGTGDYGYTF. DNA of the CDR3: TGCAGCGTTGAGGGTACAGGCGACTATGGCTACACCTTC.

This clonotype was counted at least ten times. The CDR3: CSVGQGGHNEQFF. DNA of the CDR3: TGCAGCGTTGGACAGGGTGGGCACAATGAGCAGTTCTTC. V usage is TRBV29-1 and J usage is TRBJ2-1; 7 positions match TRBD1. The CDR3 length is 13 residues. Germline CDR1 and CDR2: SQVTM and ANQGSEA. Unmatched junction bases numbered 5, after V lost 4 bases and J lost 5 bases.

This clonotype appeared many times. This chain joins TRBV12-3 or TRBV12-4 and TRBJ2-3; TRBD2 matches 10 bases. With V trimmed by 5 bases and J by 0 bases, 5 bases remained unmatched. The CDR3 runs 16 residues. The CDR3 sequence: CASSLQTSGSTDTQYF. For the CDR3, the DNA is TGTGCCAGCAGTCTTCAGACTAGCGGGAGCACAGATACGCAGTATTTT.

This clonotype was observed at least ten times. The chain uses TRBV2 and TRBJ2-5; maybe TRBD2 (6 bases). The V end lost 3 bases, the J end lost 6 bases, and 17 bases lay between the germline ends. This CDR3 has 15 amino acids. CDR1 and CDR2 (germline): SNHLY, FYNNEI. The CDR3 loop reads CASSDGRGGGKTQYF. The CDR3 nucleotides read TGTGCCAGCAGTGATGGGCGGGGTGGGGGGAAGACCCAGTACTTC. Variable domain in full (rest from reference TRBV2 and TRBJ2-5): EPEVTQTPSHQVTQMGQEVILRCVPISNHLYFYWYRQILGQKVEFLVSFYNNEISEKSEIFDDQFSVERPDGSNFTLKIRSTKLEDSAMYFCASSDGRGGGKTQYFGPGTRLLVL.

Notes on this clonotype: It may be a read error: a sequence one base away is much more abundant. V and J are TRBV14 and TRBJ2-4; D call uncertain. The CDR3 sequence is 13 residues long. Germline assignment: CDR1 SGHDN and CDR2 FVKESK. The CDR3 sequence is CASSQEPRSLRFF. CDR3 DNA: TGTGCCAGCAGCCAAGAGCCCAGGAGCCTTAGGTTCTTC.

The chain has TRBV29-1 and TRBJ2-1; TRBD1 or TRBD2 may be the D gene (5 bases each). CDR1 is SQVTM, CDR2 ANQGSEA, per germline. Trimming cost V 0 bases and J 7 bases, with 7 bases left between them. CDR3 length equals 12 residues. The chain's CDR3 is CSVEDGGNEQFF. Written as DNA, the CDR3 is TGCAGCGTTGAAGATGGGGGAAATGAGCAGTTCTTC.

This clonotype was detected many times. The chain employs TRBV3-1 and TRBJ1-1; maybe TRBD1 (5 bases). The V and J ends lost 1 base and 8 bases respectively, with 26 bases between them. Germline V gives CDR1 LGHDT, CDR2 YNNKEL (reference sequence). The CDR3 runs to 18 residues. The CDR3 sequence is CASSQVAGGKNRDFEAFF. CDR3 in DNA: TGTGCCAGCAGCCAAGTGGCGGGGGGAAAGAACCGGGACTTCGAAGCTTTCTTT. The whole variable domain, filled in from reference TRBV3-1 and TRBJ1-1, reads DTAVSQTPKYLVTQMGNDKSIKCEQNLGHDTMYWYKQDSKKFLKIMFSYNNKELIINETVPNRFSPKSPDKAHLNLHINSLELGDSAVYFCASSQVAGGKNRDFEAFFGQGTRLTVV.